A selection of T cell receptor beta chains follows, all from one sample in a study of OX40 agonist ivuxolimab in advanced cancers. TCRdb's table, derived via immunoSEQ multiplex PCR, lists solely in-frame clones and lacks some. Here the sample spans under 40,000 clones, over 80% being singletons. Here the sequenced sample was CD4+ or CD8+ T cells sorted from blood, taken in a trial of the OX40 agonist ivuxolimab. These receptors were collected from an adult with an advanced solid tumor such as melanoma, head and neck, liver or kidney cancer. Each CDR3 is given with its conserved first and last residue. A D gene is named only where the DNA matches it firmly. Clone size, where shown, is once, few, many, or a class for clones that have expanded.

>TRBJ2-6|NA|TRBV9|NA
CASSVVEGSSGANVLTF
TGTGCCAGCAGCGTAGTGGAGGGATCCTCTGGGGCCAACGTCCTGACTTTC
>TRBJ2-1|NA|TRBV2|NA
CASTRPTEDNEQFF
TGTGCCAGCACGAGGCCAACCGAGGACAATGAGCAGTTCTTC
>TRBJ2-1|NA|TRBV27|NA
CASSSPGGSYNEQFF
TGTGCCAGCAGTTCCCCCGGGGGCTCCTACAATGAGCAGTTCTTC
>TRBJ2-1|TRBD1|TRBV6-5|NA
CASSYWDSDNEQFF
TGTGCCAGCAGTTACTGGGACAGCGATAATGAGCAGTTCTTC
>TRBJ2-7|NA|TRBV5-5|once
CASNYHWGGSSYEQYF
TGTGCCAGCAACTACCATTGGGGGGGCAGCTCCTACGAGCAGTACTTC
>TRBJ2-5|NA|TRBV4-2|NA
CASSQDRGGQETQYF
TGTGCCAGCAGCCAAGACCGTGGGGGGCAAGAGACCCAGTACTTC
>TRBJ2-7|TRBD2|TRBV5-4|NA
CASSTTSGRAYEQYF
TGTGCCAGCAGCACAACTAGCGGGAGGGCGTACGAGCAGTACTTC
>TRBJ1-1|NA|TRBV7-2|NA
CASSIVKGGTEAFF
TGTGCCAGCAGCATCGTTAAGGGAGGCACTGAAGCTTTCTTT
>TRBJ2-1|NA|TRBV27|NA
CASSSRALNEQFF
TGTGCCAGCAGTTCCCGGGCGCTCAATGAGCAGTTCTTC
>TRBJ1-6|TRBD1|TRBV27|NA
CASSPDRGSPLHF
TGTGCCAGCAGTCCGGACAGGGGTTCACCCCTCCACTTT
>TRBJ2-1|NA|TRBV27|NA
CASSLGGSSYNEQFF
TGTGCCAGCAGTTTAGGTGGGAGCTCCTACAATGAGCAGTTCTTC
>TRBJ2-1|TRBD1|TRBV7-6|once
CASSFGQGYPNEQFF
TGTGCCAGCAGCTTCGGACAGGGTTACCCCAATGAGCAGTTCTTC
>TRBJ2-1|TRBD1|TRBV7-3|NA
CASSLTPGQGDNEQFF
TGTGCCAGCAGCTTAACTCCGGGACAGGGGGACAATGAGCAGTTCTTC
>TRBJ2-1|NA|TRBV9|NA
CASSPHMSSYNEQFF
TGTGCCAGCAGCCCTCATATGAGCTCCTACAATGAGCAGTTCTTC
>TRBJ2-2|TRBD1|TRBV6-4|few
CASSDSQGATGELFF
TGTGCCAGCAGTGACTCACAGGGGGCCACCGGGGAGCTGTTTTTT
>TRBJ2-7|NA|TRBV29-1|NA
CSVERGDSSYEQYF
TGCAGCGTTGAACGCGGGGACAGCTCCTACGAGCAGTACTTC
>TRBJ2-7|NA|TRBV4-2|NA
CASSLYGDYEQYF
TGTGCCAGCAGCTTGTACGGAGACTACGAGCAGTACTTC
>TRBJ1-1|NA|TRBV27|once
CASSLSWRKNTEAFF
TGTGCCAGCAGTTTGTCCTGGAGGAAGAACACTGAAGCTTTCTTT
>TRBJ2-7|NA|TRBV10-3|NA
CAISESLQGNEQYF
TGTGCCATCAGCGAGAGCCTGCAGGGCAACGAGCAGTACTTC
>TRBJ2-5|NA|TRBV30|NA
CAWRPLRVFWTQYF
TGTGCCTGGAGACCTCTACGGGTCTTTTGGACCCAGTACTTC
>TRBJ1-5|NA|TRBV28|NA
CASSPPGKGYQPQHF
TGTGCCAGCAGTCCCCCGGGAAAGGGTTATCAGCCCCAGCATTTT
>TRBJ1-1|TRBD1|TRBV27|NA
CASAAGGGTEAFF
TGTGCCAGCGCGGCAGGGGGTGGGACTGAAGCTTTCTTT
>TRBJ2-5|NA|TRBV9|once
CASSVGSRNQETQYF
TGTGCCAGCAGCGTAGGTTCCAGGAACCAAGAGACCCAGTACTTC
>TRBJ2-7|NA|TRBV6-5|NA
CASSYSKGPISYEQYF
TGTGCCAGCAGTTACTCGAAGGGTCCAATCTCCTACGAGCAGTACTTC
>TRBJ2-2|NA|TRBV27|NA
CASSHSGELFF
TGTGCCAGCAGTCACTCCGGGGAGCTGTTTTTT
>TRBJ2-1|NA|TRBV19|once
CASSWSPRSYNEQFF
TGTGCCAGTAGTTGGTCTCCCCGATCCTACAATGAGCAGTTCTTC
>TRBJ2-7|NA|TRBV7-2|NA
CASSLYYEQYF
TGTGCCAGCAGCTTATACTACGAGCAGTACTTC
>TRBJ2-2|NA|TRBV27|NA
CASSLWAGRSNTGELFF
TGTGCCAGCAGTTTATGGGCGGGAAGGTCGAACACCGGGGAGCTGTTTTTT
>TRBJ1-2|NA|TRBV20-1|NA
CSARQASRYTF
TGCAGTGCTCGACAGGCGTCTCGCTACACCTTC
>TRBJ2-1|TRBD2|TRBV10-3|NA
CAISDYLGLVLEQFF
TGTGCCATCAGTGACTACCTCGGACTAGTCCTCGAGCAGTTCTTC
>TRBJ1-1|NA|TRBV2|NA
CASSERVFITEAFF
TGTGCCAGCAGTGAAAGGGTATTCATCACTGAAGCTTTCTTT